The 27 T cell receptor beta chains given below trace back to one sample, sequenced in a study of T cells expressing NK-cell markers. Reprocessing the 5' RACE reads, TCRdb reports a single entry for every CDR3 protein and omits DNA. The repertoire shows 300,000 to 500,000 distinct CDR3 sequences; the top ten hold about 10%. The sample was blood T cells: a sorted CD56 or NKG2C T cell subset, CD4+ or CD8+ T cells, or bulk PBMC T cells (not recorded which). These receptors all come from a woman between 45 and 60 years old in good health.

The chain combines TRBV7-8 with TRBJ2-5; TCRdb proposes TRBD2, but this gene call is untestable without DNA. Germline V gives CDR1 SGHVS, CDR2 FQNEAQ. The CDR3 extends over 17 amino acids. The CDR3 loop is CASILSGPPSGGETQYF.

This chain joins TRBV4-2 and TRBJ2-5; TCRdb designates TRBD1, a call that cannot be tested without DNA. Germline loops: CDR1 LGHNA, CDR2 YNFKEQ. The CDR3 extends over 15 amino acids. The CDR3 is CASSQDPGAQETQYF.

The chain has TRBV12-3 or TRBV12-4 and TRBJ1-5; the D call of TRBD1 rests on TCRdb alone, since no DNA is present to check it. This CDR3 contains 15 residues. CDR3: CASSLFDLGDQPQHF.

The chain employs TRBV10-3 and TRBJ2-3; no DNA is available, so the TRBD1 call from TCRdb remains unchecked. The germline V gene has CDR1 ENHRY and CDR2 SYGVKD. This CDR3 spans 15 amino acids. CDR3 amino acids: CATLTRARAGDTQYF.

V is TRBV5-1 and J is TRBJ2-1; TCRdb's D call, TRBD1, is unchecked because there is no DNA. In germline, CDR1 is SGHRS, CDR2 YFSETQ. This CDR3 comprises 16 residues. The CDR3 sequence is CASSRVRQGSINEQFF. The full variable domain, completed using reference TRBV5-1 and TRBJ2-1, is KAGVTQTPRYLIKTRGQQVTLSCSPISGHRSVSWYQQTPGQGLQFLFEYFSETQRNKGNFPGRFSGRQFSNSRSEMNVSTLELGDSALYLCASSRVRQGSINEQFFGPGTRLTVL.

The V gene is TRBV5-1, the J gene TRBJ2-1; lacking DNA, the TRBD2 call made by TCRdb goes unchecked. CDR3 size: 15 residues. Germline V CDR1 and CDR2: SGHRS, YFSETQ. The CDR3 sequence is CASSLLGGRAHEQFF.

This chain uses TRBV6-5 with TRBJ2-3; TCRdb returns TRBD1, unconfirmable since there is no DNA. CDR1 and CDR2 from the germline V gene are MNHEY and SVGAGI. The CDR3 sequence is 15 residues long. CDR3 sequence reads: CASSSRQGITDTQYF.

V and J are TRBV5-1 and TRBJ1-1. The CDR3 spans 14 residues. Germline loops: CDR1 SGHRS, CDR2 YFSETQ. The chain's CDR3 is CASSLTEDSESAFF.

The chain has TRBV6-5 and TRBJ2-7; the D call from TCRdb, TRBD2, cannot be confirmed without DNA. The length of the CDR3 is 17 residues. Per germline, CDR1 MNHEY and CDR2 SVGAGI. The CDR3 here is CASSQTSGRVQYYEQYF.

The CDR3 region is CASSPGTVEQYF. V is TRBV5-1 and J is TRBJ2-7; the D call of TRBD1 rests on TCRdb alone, since no DNA is present to check it. The CDR3 runs 12 residues. CDR1 and CDR2 (germline): SGHRS, YFSETQ. The complete variable domain, with remaining parts taken from reference TRBV5-1 and TRBJ2-7, reads KAGVTQTPRYLIKTRGQQVTLSCSPISGHRSVSWYQQTPGQGLQFLFEYFSETQRNKGNFPGRFSGRQFSNSRSEMNVSTLELGDSALYLCASSPGTVEQYFGPGTRLTVT.

The chain employs TRBV29-1 and TRBJ1-4; TCRdb's D gene call, TRBD1, goes unchecked for lack of DNA. The CDR3 has 14 amino acids. Germline assignment: CDR1 SQVTM and CDR2 ANQGSEA. The CDR3 is CSVEGTGPNEKLFF.

This chain links TRBV7-9 with TRBJ2-5; TCRdb's D call, TRBD1, is unchecked because there is no DNA. Germline V gives CDR1 SEHNR, CDR2 FQNEAQ (reference sequence). The CDR3 length is 14 residues. This CDR3 reads CASRIPGSDETQYF. The entire variable domain, with the rest obtained from reference TRBV7-9 and TRBJ2-5, is as follows: DTGVSQNPRHKITKRGQNVTFRCDPISEHNRLYWYRQTLGQGPEFLTYFQNEAQLEKSRLLSDRFSAERPKGSFSTLEIQRTEQGDSAMYLCASRIPGSDETQYFGPGTRLLVL.

The rearrangement joins TRBV7-9 to TRBJ2-7; TCRdb returns TRBD2, unconfirmable since there is no DNA. The CDR3 loop spans 12 amino acids. In germline, CDR1 is SEHNR, CDR2 FQNEAQ (reference sequence). The CDR3: CASLSLGGEQYF.

The genes are TRBV4-1 and TRBJ1-1; TCRdb selects TRBD1, and the lack of DNA leaves this call unchecked. This CDR3 is 17 amino acids long. CDR1 and CDR2 (germline): MGHRA, YSYEKL. The CDR3 spells CASRGAGTGPLNTEAFF.

V usage is TRBV5-1 and J usage is TRBJ1-5; with no DNA, the TCRdb D assignment of TRBD1 cannot be verified. The germline CDR1 and CDR2 sequences are SGHRS and YFSETQ. CDR3 length: 15 residues. The CDR3 protein is CASSLAGGGLQPQHF.

The genes are TRBV29-1 and TRBJ1-2; as DNA is missing, the TRBD1 call by TCRdb cannot be tested. Germline V gene sequence: CDR1 SQVTM, CDR2 ANQGSEA. This CDR3 has 16 residues. CDR3: CSVHFLDSIRDYGYTF. The complete variable domain, with remaining parts taken from reference TRBV29-1 and TRBJ1-2, reads SAVISQKPSRDICQRGTSLTIQCQVDSQVTMMFWYRQQPGQSLTLIATANQGSEATYESGFVIDKFPISRPNLTFSTLTVSNMSPEDSSIYLCSVHFLDSIRDYGYTFGSGTRLTVV.

The chain uses TRBV11-2 and TRBJ2-3; the TCRdb call, TRBD2, lacks DNA for checking. CDR3 length equals 15 residues. CDR1 is SGHAT, CDR2 FQNNGV, per germline. The CDR3 loop is CASSLVSGSTDTQYF. Supplemented by reference TRBV11-2 and TRBJ2-3, the full variable domain reads EAGVAQSPRYKIIEKRQSVAFWCNPISGHATLYWYQQILGQGPKLLIQFQNNGVVDDSQLPKDRFSAERLKGVDSTLKIQPAKLEDSAVYLCASSLVSGSTDTQYFGPGTRLTVL.

This sequence joins TRBV5-1 and TRBJ2-1; TCRdb reports TRBD1, a call that lacks DNA to check it against. The germline V gene encodes CDR1 SGHRS and CDR2 YFSETQ. The CDR3 spans 22 residues. The CDR3 reads CASSVSGTSGGSGSSRYNEQFF.

The V gene is TRBV5-1, the J gene TRBJ1-1; TCRdb names TRBD1, which stays unverified in the absence of DNA. The CDR3 has 14 residues. Per the germline V gene, CDR1 is SGHRS and CDR2 is YFSETQ. The CDR3 region is CASSPVGGNTEAFF.

The CDR3 here is CASSSYRTGRNYGYTF. The V gene is TRBV28, the J gene TRBJ1-2; the TCRdb D gene call, TRBD1, has no DNA to confirm it. CDR1 and CDR2 (germline): MDHEN, SYDVKM. The CDR3 loop spans 16 amino acids.

The gene calls are TRBV10-2 and TRBJ2-7; the D call from TCRdb, TRBD2, cannot be confirmed without DNA. The length of the CDR3 is 14 residues. Germline-derived CDR1 and CDR2 are WSHSY and SAAADI. The CDR3 here is CASSETSGTYEQYF.

The chain employs TRBV5-5 and TRBJ1-6. Germline CDR1 reads SGHKS; CDR2 reads YYEKEE (reference sequence). This CDR3 contains 15 residues. This CDR3 is CASSSRSSYNSPLHF.

This rearrangement joins TRBV15 to TRBJ2-5; TCRdb lists TRBD1, though no DNA is available to test this call. Germline V gene sequence: CDR1 LNHNV, CDR2 YYDKDF (reference sequence). The CDR3 consists of 14 residues. CDR3: CATSTGSRQETQYF.

This sequence joins TRBV15 and TRBJ2-5; without DNA, the TCRdb call of TRBD1 cannot be checked. Germline V gene sequence: CDR1 LNHNV, CDR2 YYDKDF (reference sequence). The CDR3 sequence is 15 residues long. The CDR3 is CATSSGVGTEETQYF.

The V gene is TRBV20-1, the J gene TRBJ1-5; TCRdb picks TRBD1, but there is no DNA to check that call. Germline V gene sequence: CDR1 DFQATT, CDR2 SNEGSKA (reference sequence). This CDR3 has 13 residues. The CDR3 loop is CSASTGLSQPQHF.

This sequence joins TRBV7-6 and TRBJ2-3; TCRdb outputs TRBD2, but without DNA this stays unchecked. The germline V gene has CDR1 SGHVS and CDR2 FNYEAQ. This CDR3 has 16 residues. The CDR3 is CASSIGLADNSDTQYF.

The chain combines TRBV7-7 with TRBJ2-3; with no DNA, the TCRdb D assignment of TRBD2 cannot be verified. Germline CDR1 SSHAT, CDR2 FNYEAQ (reference sequence). The CDR3 totals 15 residues. CDR3: CASSNGAGGADTQYF. Based on the CDR3 plus reference TRBV7-7 and TRBJ2-3, the full variable domain is GAGVSQSPRYKVTKRGQDVTLRCDPISSHATLYWYQQALGQGPEFLTYFNYEAQPDKSGLPSDRFSAERPEGSISTLTIQRTEQRDSAMYRCASSNGAGGADTQYFGPGTRLTVL.